The source of this T cell receptor beta chain is a study of blood T cell repertoires in COVID-19. Study information: The study drew acute and convalescent COVID-19 samples from the United States, Italy and Spain. T cells, B-cell-depleted T cells, or PBMCs supplied cDNA or gDNA.

In the source study's methods: Amplification from reference gene primers served as the basis for estimated nucleated cell counts. Clones were sequenced by immunoSEQ multiplex PCR, and TCRdb holds only the in-frame ones, with some missing. V and J calls and clone size come straight from that table; D and trimming were deduced from the DNA. The data show about 25,000 clones, roughly 89% seen once. Trimming took 6 bases from V and 1 from J; bases not matched to a gene: 15. In germline, CDR1 is MDHEN, CDR2 SYDVKM. The CDR3 runs to 18 residues. The TCR sequence derives from a human donor with active COVID-19. The donor label of this sample is uncertain. V gene TRBV28 combines with J gene TRBJ1-5; 7 nucleotides line up with TRBD1. Sequencing was performed on peripheral blood. The CDR3 region is CASRRDRGGDLSNQPQHF. The CDR3 nucleotides are TGTGCCAGCAGACGGGACAGAGGTGGGGACTTGAGCAATCAGCCCCAGCATTTT. The full variable domain, its missing parts supplied by reference TRBV28 and TRBJ1-5, is DVKVTQSSRYLVKRTGEKVFLECVQDMDHENMFWYRQDPGLGLRLIYFSYDVKMKEKGDIPEGYSVSREKKERFSLILESASTNQTSMYLCASRRDRGGDLSNQPQHFGDGTRLSIL.